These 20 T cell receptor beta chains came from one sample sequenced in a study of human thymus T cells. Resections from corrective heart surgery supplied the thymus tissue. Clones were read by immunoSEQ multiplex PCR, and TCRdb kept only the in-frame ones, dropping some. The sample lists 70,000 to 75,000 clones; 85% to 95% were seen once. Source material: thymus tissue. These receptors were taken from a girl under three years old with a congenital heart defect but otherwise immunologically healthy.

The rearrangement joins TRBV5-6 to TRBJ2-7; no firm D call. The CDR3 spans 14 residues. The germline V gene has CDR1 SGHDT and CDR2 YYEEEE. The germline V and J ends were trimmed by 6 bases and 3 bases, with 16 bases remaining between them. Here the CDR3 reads CASNSRTPGYEQYF. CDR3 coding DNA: TGTGCCAGCAATTCACGGACCCCGGGCTACGAGCAGTACTTC. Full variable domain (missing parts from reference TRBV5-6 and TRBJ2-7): DAGVTQSPTHLIKTRGQQVTLRCSPKSGHDTVSWYQQALGQGPQFIFQYYEEEERQRGNFPDRFSGHQFPNYSSELNVNALLLGDSALYLCASNSRTPGYEQYFGPGTRLTVT.

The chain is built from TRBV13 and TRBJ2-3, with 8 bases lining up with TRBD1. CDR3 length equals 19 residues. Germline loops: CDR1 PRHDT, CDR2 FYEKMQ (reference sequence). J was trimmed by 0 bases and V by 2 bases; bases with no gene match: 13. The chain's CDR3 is CASSLRQGSPSGSTDTQYF. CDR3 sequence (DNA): TGTGCCAGCAGCTTACGACAGGGGTCCCCCTCAGGGAGCACAGATACGCAGTATTTT.

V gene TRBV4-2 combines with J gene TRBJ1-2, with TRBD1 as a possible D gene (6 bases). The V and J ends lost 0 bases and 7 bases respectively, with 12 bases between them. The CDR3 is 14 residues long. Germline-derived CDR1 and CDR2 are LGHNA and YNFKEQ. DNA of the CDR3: TGTGCCAGCAGCCAAGATATGGCAGGGGCTGGCTACACCTTC. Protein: CASSQDMAGAGYTF.

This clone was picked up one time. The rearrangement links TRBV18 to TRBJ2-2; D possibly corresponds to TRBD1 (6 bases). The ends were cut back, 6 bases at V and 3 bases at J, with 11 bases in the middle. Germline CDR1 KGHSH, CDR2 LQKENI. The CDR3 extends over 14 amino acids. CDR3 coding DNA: TGTGCCAGCTCCGGGGACACCTACACCGGGGAGCTGTTTTTT. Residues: CASSGDTYTGELFF.

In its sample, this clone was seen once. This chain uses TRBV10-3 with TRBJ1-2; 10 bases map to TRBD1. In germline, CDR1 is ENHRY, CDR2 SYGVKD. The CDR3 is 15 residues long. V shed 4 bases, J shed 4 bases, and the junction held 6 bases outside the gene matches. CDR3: CAISGGQGIVYGYTF. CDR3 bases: TGTGCCATCAGTGGGGGACAGGGGATAGTCTATGGCTACACCTTC.

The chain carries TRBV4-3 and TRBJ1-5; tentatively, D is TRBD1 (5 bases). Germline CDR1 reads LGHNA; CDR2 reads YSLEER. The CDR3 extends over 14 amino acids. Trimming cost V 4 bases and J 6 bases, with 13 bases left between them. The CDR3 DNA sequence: TGCGCCAGCAGCCCTCGACAGAGCGGTCAGCCCCAGCATTTT. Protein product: CASSPRQSGQPQHF.

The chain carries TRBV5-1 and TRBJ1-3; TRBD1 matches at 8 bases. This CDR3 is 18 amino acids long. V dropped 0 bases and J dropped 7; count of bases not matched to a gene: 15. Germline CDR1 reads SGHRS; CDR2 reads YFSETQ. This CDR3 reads CASSLERQGWLSENTIYF. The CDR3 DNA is TGCGCCAGCAGCTTGGAACGACAGGGGTGGTTATCCGAGAACACCATATATTTT.

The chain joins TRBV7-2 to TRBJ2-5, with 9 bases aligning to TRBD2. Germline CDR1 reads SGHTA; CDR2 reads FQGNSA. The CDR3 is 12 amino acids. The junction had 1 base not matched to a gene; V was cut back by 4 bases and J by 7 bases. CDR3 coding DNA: TGTGCCAGCAGCTGGCGGGGGGGGACCCAGTACTTC. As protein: CASSWRGGTQYF.

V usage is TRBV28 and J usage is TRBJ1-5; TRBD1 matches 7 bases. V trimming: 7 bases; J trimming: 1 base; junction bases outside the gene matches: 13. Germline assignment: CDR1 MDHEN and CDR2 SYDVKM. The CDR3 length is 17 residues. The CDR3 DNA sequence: TGTGCCAGCAAGACAGGGAGGAATATACGCAGCAATCAGCCCCAGCATTTT. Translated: CASKTGRNIRSNQPQHF.

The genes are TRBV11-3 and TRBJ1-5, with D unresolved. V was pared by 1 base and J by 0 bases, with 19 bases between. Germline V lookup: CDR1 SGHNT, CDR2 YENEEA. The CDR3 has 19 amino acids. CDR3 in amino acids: CASSLGSQRFLYSNQPQHF. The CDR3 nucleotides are TGTGCCAGCAGCTTAGGTTCACAGCGTTTTCTTTATAGCAATCAGCCCCAGCATTTT.

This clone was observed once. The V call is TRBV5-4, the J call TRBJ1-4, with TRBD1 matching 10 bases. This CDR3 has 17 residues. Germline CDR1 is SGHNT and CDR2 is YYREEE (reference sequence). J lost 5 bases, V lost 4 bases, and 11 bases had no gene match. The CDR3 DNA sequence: TGTGCCAGCAGCACGCGGGACAGGGGATGGGGCAATGAAAAACTGTTTTTT. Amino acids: CASSTRDRGWGNEKLFF.

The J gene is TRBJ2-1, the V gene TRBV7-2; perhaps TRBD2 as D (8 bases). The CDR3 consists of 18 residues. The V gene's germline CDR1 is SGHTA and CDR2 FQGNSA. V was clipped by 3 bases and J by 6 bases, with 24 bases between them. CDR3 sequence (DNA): TGTGCCAGCAGCTTCCCCCAGGGGGTGCGGGAGGAATGCAATGAGCAGTTCTTC. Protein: CASSFPQGVREECNEQFF.

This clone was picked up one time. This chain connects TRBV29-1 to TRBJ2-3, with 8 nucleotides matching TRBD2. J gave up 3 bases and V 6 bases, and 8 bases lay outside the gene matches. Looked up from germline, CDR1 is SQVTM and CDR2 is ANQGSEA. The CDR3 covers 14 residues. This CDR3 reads CSVRGGAGTDTQYF. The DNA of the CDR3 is TGCAGCGTCCGGGGGGGAGCCGGGACAGATACGCAGTATTTT.

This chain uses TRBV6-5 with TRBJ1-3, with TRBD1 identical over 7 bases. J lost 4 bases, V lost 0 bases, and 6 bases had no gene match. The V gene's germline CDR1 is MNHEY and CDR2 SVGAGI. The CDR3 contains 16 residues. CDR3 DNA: TGTGCCAGCAGTTACTCGCCACAGGGGCAGGGAAACACCATATATTTT. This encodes CASSYSPQGQGNTIYF.

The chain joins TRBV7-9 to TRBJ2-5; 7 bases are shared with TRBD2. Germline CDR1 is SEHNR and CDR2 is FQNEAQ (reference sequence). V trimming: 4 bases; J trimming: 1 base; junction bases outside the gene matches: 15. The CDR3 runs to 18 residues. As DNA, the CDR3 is TGTGCCAGCAGCTCGGCCTCCGAGCGGGATGATTGCCAAGAGACCCAGTACTTC. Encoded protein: CASSSASERDDCQETQYF.

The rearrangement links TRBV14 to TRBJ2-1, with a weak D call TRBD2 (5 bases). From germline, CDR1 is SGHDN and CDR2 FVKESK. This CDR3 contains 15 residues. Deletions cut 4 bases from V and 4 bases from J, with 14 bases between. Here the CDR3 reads CASSPELVGYNEQFF. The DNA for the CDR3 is TGTGCCAGCAGCCCGGAACTAGTGGGGTACAATGAGCAGTTCTTC.

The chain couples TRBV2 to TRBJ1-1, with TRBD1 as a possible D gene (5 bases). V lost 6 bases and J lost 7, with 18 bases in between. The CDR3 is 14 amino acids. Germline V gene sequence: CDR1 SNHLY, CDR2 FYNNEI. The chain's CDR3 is CASSPWGGEFEAFF. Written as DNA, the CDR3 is TGTGCCAGCAGCCCCTGGGGAGGGGAGTTTGAAGCTTTCTTT. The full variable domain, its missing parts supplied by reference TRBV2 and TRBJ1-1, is EPEVTQTPSHQVTQMGQEVILRCVPISNHLYFYWYRQILGQKVEFLVSFYNNEISEKSEIFDDQFSVERPDGSNFTLKIRSTKLEDSAMYFCASSPWGGEFEAFFGQGTRLTVV.

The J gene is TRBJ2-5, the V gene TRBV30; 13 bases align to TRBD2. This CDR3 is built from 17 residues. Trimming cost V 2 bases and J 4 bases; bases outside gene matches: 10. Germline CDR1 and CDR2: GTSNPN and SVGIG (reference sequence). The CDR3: CAWSFLRTSGRGETQYF. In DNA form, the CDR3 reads TGTGCCTGGAGTTTCCTACGGACTAGCGGGAGAGGAGAGACCCAGTACTTC.

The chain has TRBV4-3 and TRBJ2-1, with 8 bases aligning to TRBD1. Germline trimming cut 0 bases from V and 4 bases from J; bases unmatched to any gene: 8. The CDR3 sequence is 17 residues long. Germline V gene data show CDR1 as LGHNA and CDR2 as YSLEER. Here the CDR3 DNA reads TGCGCCAGCAGCCAAGATGGGCGACAGGGGTTTTACAATGAGCAGTTCTTC. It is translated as CASSQDGRQGFYNEQFF.

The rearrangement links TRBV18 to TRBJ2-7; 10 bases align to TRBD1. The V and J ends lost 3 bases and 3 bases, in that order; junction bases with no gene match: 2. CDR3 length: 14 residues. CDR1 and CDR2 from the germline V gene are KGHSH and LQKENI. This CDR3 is CASSPDRGLYEQYF. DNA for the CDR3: TGTGCCAGCTCACCCGACAGGGGGCTCTACGAGCAGTACTTC.